This note documents a single T cell receptor beta chain sequence. Its antigen remains unidentified. Trimming removed 6 bases from V and 4 bases from J, with 12 bases in between. This CDR3 comprises 13 residues. These data originate in a study of T cells in Graves' hyperthyroidism and ophthalmopathy. Study-wide background: Once the initial diagnosis was made, peripheral blood was obtained before any treatment.

Notes on the study in general: Most clonotypes expanded in the thyroid (above 0.001) were also present in blood. Ophthalmopathy was distinguished from stable hyperthyroidism by 13 V-J signatures.

Researchers amplified the TCR beta CDR3 regions from RNA transcripts. First-round RT-PCR with HTBI primers amplified the TCR CDR3 region. TCRdb re-called the multiplex PCR reads with MiXCR, one entry per CDR3 protein. The sample shows about 260,000 distinct CDR3 sequences, about 25% of them seen only once. The PBMCs were taken from over 9.5 ml of fresh peripheral blood. The sample consisted of blood. The TCR comes from a man in his forties with Graves' hyperthyroidism that later progressed to Graves' ophthalmopathy. The chain links TRBV12-3 or TRBV12-4 to TRBJ2-5; D may be TRBD1 (5 bases). This CDR3 reads CASRRPRGETQYF. CDR3 sequence (DNA): TGTGCCAGCAGAAGACCAAGGGGAGAGACCCAGTACTTC.